A selection of T cell receptor beta chains follows, all from one sample in a study of T cell responses to AZD1222 COVID-19 vaccine. Sequenced by immunoSEQ multiplex PCR; TCRdb stores in-frame clones only, minus some. The data contain 90,000 to 100,000 clones, roughly 84% of them singletons. The sequencing here drew on peripheral blood, taken 28 days after the second AZD1222 dose. The receptors stem from an adult who received the AZD1222 COVID-19 vaccine. CDR3s include the opening cysteine and the closing phenylalanine or tryptophan. The D gene is left open where the match is weak. Part of the rows lack a size; the others show once, few, many or a class for expanded clones.

clone_size j_call v_call d_call cdr3_aa cdr3_nt
. TRBJ2-2 TRBV6-5 . CATNLSPGYTGELFF TGTGCCACCAACCTATCTCCAGGGTATACCGGGGAGCTGTTTTTT
. TRBJ1-3 TRBV5-8 . CASTSGAGNTIYF TGTGCCAGCACCTCCGGGGCAGGAAACACCATATATTTT
. TRBJ2-2 TRBV6-5 . CASSSGGTGELFF TGTGCCAGCAGTTCTGGAGGCACCGGGGAGCTGTTTTTT
. TRBJ2-2 TRBV14 TRBD1 CASSRKMRDRVSGELFF TGTGCCAGCAGCCGCAAGATGAGGGACAGGGTGTCCGGGGAGCTGTTTTTT
. TRBJ2-3 TRBV6-1 TRBD2 CASSERGGRADTQYF TGTGCCAGCAGTGAGCGGGGGGGCCGTGCAGATACGCAGTATTTT
once TRBJ2-2 TRBV5-1 . CASSLADRLGELFF TGCGCCAGCAGCTTGGCCGACAGGCTCGGGGAGCTGTTTTTT
. TRBJ2-7 TRBV7-2 TRBD2 CASSPGPLAGTYEQYF TGTGCCAGCAGCCCAGGCCCACTAGCGGGAACCTACGAGCAGTACTTC
. TRBJ2-5 TRBV2 TRBD2 CASSGTSGGRQETQYF TGTGCCAGCAGTGGGACTAGCGGGGGGCGCCAAGAGACCCAGTACTTC
. TRBJ2-1 TRBV7-3 TRBD2 CASSSQAGVGNEQFF TGTGCCAGCAGCTCCCAAGCGGGAGTCGGAAATGAGCAGTTCTTC
. TRBJ1-2 TRBV4-2 TRBD1 CASSQDDRGIGYTF TGTGCCAGCAGCCAAGATGACAGGGGTATAGGCTACACCTTC
once TRBJ1-4 TRBV30 . CAWRGNGEKLFF TGTGCCTGGAGGGGAAATGGTGAAAAACTGTTTTTT